This T cell receptor beta chain comes out of a study of memory CD4+ T cells and cytomegalovirus serostatus. Clones were read by immunoSEQ multiplex PCR, and TCRdb kept only the in-frame ones, dropping some. The sample shows 45,000 to 60,000 clones, over 60% of them seen only once. The sort gate was single viable CD3+CD4+CD8-CD45RO+ cells for memory CD4+ T cells. Sequenced material: memory CD4+ T cells from blood. This receptor was identified in an adult in good health and CMV-seropositive.

The CDR3 region is CASSYSNQGNSPLHF. CDR3 nucleotide sequence: TGTGCCAGCAGTTACTCGAACCAGGGTAATTCACCCCTCCACTTT. The V call is TRBV6-5, the J call TRBJ1-6; D might be TRBD1 (5 bases). Trimming took 0 bases from V and 6 from J, leaving 9 bases between them. The germline V gene encodes CDR1 MNHEY and CDR2 SVGAGI. The CDR3 loop spans 15 amino acids.